The sequence of this TCR beta chain was determined in a study of blood T cell repertoires in COVID-19. On the study more broadly: PBMCs, B-cell-depleted T cells, or T cells provided the cDNA or gDNA that made up the material.

In the authors' methods: Estimation of nucleated cell counts was performed using reference gene primer amplification. TCRdb's copy holds only in-frame clones and misses some; the assay was immunoSEQ multiplex PCR. Clonal size and the V and J genes are those of that table, whereas D and trimming came from the DNA. The repertoire holds 150,000 to 200,000 clones, with about 81% as singletons. CDR1 and CDR2 from the germline V gene are MNHEY and SMNVEV (reference sequence). J lost 5 bases, V lost 5 bases, and 4 bases had no gene match. This CDR3 region has 14 residues. Material for sequencing was peripheral blood. The source of this sequence is a human donor in a cohort sampled during active COVID-19. The chain joins TRBV27 to TRBJ1-4, with 8 bases identical to TRBD1. The CDR3 here is CASSPGGANEKLFF. The CDR3 coding sequence is TGTGCCAGCAGTCCAGGGGGCGCGAATGAAAAACTGTTTTTT.